This entry concerns a single T cell receptor (beta chain). The sample is drawn from a study of blood T cells in healthy people across ages. Alongside a J-beta primer mix, a sample-barcoded 5' primer served in a second PCR lasting roughly 7 to 11 cycles. From the 5' RACE reads, TCRdb called clonotypes with MiXCR, one entry per CDR3 protein. The sample has approximately 800,000 distinct CDR3 sequences, more than 20% seen once. The same sample was also studied in work on T cells of mothers and their children.

The source material was blood. This clonotype was obtained from a boy between 10 and 17 years old in good health.

CDR3 coding DNA: TGTGCCAGCAGTTTATCGAGGAGTTTCGACAATGAAAAACTGTTTTTT. Its translation: CASSLSRSFDNEKLFF. This chain uses TRBV28 with TRBJ1-4; unclear D gene. CDR3 length: 16 residues. With 1 base removed from V and 5 bases from J, the gap between germline ends came to 14 bases. The germline V gene has CDR1 MDHEN and CDR2 SYDVKM.